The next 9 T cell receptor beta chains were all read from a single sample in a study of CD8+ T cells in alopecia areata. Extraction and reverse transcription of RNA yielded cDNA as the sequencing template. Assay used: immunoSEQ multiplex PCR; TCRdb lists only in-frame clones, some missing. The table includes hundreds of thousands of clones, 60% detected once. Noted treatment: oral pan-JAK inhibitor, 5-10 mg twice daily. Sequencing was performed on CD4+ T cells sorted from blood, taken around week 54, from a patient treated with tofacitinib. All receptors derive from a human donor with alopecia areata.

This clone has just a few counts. In DNA form, the CDR3 reads TGCGCCAGCAGCCTGGAAGACAGGGTGAGCTCCTACGAGCAGTACTTC. Residues: CASSLEDRVSSYEQYF. The rearrangement joins TRBV5-1 to TRBJ2-7, with 7 bases matching TRBD1. The CDR3 is made up of 16 amino acids. Per germline, CDR1 SGHRS and CDR2 YFSETQ. The V gene end was trimmed by 4 bases and the J gene end by 0 bases; junction bases not matched to a gene: 10.

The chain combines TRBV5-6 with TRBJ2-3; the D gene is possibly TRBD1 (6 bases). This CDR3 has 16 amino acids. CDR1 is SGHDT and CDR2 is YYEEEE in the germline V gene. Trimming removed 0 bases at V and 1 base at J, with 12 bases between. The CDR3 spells CASSLGGGGRTDTQYF. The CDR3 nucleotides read TGTGCCAGCAGCTTGGGCGGTGGGGGCCGCACAGATACGCAGTATTTT.

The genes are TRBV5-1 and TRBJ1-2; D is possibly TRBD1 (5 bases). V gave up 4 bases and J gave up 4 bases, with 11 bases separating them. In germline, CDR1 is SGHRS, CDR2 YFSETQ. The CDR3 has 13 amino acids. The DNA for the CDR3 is TGCGCCAGCAGCCCGGACATACTCTATGGCTACACCTTC. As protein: CASSPDILYGYTF.

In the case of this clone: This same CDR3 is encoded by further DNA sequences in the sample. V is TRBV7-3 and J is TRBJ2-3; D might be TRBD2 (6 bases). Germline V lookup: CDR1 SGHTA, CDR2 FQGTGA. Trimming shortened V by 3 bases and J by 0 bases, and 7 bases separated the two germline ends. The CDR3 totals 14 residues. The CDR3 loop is CASSLAGSTDTQYF. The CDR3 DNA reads TGTGCCAGCAGCTTGGCGGGGAGCACAGATACGCAGTATTTT.

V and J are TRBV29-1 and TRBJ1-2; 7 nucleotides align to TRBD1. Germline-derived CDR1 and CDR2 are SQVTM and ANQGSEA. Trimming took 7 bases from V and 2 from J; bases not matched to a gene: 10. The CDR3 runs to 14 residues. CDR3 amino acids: CSALSGRGNYGYTF. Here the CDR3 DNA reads TGCAGCGCCCTAAGTGGCAGGGGGAACTATGGCTACACCTTC. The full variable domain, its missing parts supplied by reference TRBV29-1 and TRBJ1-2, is SAVISQKPSRDICQRGTSLTIQCQVDSQVTMMFWYRQQPGQSLTLIATANQGSEATYESGFVIDKFPISRPNLTFSTLTVSNMSPEDSSIYLCSALSGRGNYGYTFGSGTRLTVV.

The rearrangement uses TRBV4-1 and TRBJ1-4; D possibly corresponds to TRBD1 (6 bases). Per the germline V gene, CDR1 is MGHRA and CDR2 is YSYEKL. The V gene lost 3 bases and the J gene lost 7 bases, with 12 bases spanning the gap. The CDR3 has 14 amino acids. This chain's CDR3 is CASSHVGGAEKLFF. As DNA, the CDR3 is TGCGCCAGCAGCCACGTAGGGGGTGCTGAAAAACTGTTTTTT.

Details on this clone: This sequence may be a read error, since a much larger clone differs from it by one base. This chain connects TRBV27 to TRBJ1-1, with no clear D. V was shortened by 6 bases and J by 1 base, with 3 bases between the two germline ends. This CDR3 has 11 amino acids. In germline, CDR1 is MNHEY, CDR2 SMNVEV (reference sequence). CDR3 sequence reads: CASRWNTEAFF. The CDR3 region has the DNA TGTGCCAGCAGGTGGAACACTGAAGCTTTCTTT.

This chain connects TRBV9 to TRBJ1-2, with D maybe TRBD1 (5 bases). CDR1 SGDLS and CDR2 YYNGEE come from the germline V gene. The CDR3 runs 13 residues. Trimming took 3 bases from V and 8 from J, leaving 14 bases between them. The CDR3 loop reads CASSGDLGVGYTF. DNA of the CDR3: TGTGCCAGCAGCGGGGATTTGGGGGTAGGCTACACCTTC.

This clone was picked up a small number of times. CDR3 in DNA: TGCAGCGTTGAATCAAGGGCTGGGCAGACCCAGTACTTC. Its translation: CSVESRAGQTQYF. The rearrangement joins TRBV29-1 to TRBJ2-5, with no clear D. This CDR3 has 13 residues. Trimming took 2 bases from V and 6 from J, leaving 13 bases between them. CDR1 is SQVTM and CDR2 is ANQGSEA in the germline V gene.